The TCR beta chain under discussion was sequenced for a study of T cell changes during pregnancy in multiple sclerosis. CDR3 length: 17 residues. Unmatched junction bases numbered 11, after V lost 0 bases and J lost 8 bases. Germline assignment: CDR1 LNHNV and CDR2 YYDKDF (reference sequence). Some clones are missing from TCRdb's copy, which holds only in-frame ones; the method was immunoSEQ multiplex PCR. The sample records roughly 68,000 clones, about 91% being singletons. This TCR was sampled from a female donor in good health, enrolled as a control in a pregnancy study. The V call is TRBV15, the J call TRBJ1-2, with TRBD1 matching 11 bases. The starting material was peripheral blood, obtained in the second trimester of pregnancy. DNA of the CDR3: TGTGCCACCAGCAGAGATATGGACAGGGGGCGCCTGAGGGGCTACACCTTC. It translates to CATSRDMDRGRLRGYTF.